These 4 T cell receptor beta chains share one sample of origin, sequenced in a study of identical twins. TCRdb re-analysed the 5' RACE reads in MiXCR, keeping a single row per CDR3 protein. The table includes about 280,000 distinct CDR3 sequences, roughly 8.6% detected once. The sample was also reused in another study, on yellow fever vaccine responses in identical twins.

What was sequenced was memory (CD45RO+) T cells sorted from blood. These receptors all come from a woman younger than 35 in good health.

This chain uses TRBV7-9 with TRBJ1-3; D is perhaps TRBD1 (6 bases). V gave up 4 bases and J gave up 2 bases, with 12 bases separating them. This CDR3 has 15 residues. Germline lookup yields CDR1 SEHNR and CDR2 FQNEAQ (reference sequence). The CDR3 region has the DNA TGTGCCAGCAGCTACTCACAGGGAACTGGAAACACCATATATTTT. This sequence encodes CASSYSQGTGNTIYF.

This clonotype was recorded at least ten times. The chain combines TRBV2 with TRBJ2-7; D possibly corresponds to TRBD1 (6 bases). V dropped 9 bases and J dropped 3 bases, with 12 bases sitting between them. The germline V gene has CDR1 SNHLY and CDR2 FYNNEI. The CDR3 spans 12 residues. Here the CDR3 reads CASGQSFYEQYF. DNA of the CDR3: TGTGCCAGTGGACAGTCCTTCTACGAGCAGTACTTC.

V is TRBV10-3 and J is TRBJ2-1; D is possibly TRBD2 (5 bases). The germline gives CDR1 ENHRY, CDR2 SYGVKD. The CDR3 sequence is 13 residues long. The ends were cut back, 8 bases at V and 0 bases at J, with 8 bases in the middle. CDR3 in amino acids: CAIAEGSYNEQFF. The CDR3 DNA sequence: TGTGCCATCGCAGAGGGCTCCTACAATGAGCAGTTCTTC.

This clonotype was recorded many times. The CDR3 here is CASRKGLAVSNTGELFF. CDR3 sequence (DNA): TGTGCCAGCAGAAAAGGACTAGCAGTCTCGAACACCGGGGAGCTGTTTTTT. This chain connects TRBV7-2 to TRBJ2-2, with TRBD2 matching 8 bases. Per germline, CDR1 SGHTA and CDR2 FQGNSA. V trimming: 6 bases; J trimming: 0 bases; junction bases outside the gene matches: 9. The CDR3 length is 17 residues.